The rows below give T cell receptor beta chains drawn from one sample of a study of early T cells in non-severe SARS-CoV-2 infection. TCRdb independently ran MiXCR on the 5' RACE reads; one entry per CDR3 protein. This table has over 45,000 distinct CDR3 sequences, around 6.6% appearing once. The source was whole blood, collected at baseline. The receptors were sampled from an adult who was a healthcare worker with PCR-confirmed SARS-CoV-2 infection or an uninfected control (not recorded which). Each CDR3 is given with its conserved first and last residue. D genes are given only for firm matches. The size of a clone is reported for some rows only, either as once, few or many, or as a class for expanded clones.

CDR3 DNA: TGTGCCAGCAGCACCACGTGGCAGGGGGGCACCGGGGAGCTGTTTTTT
CDR3 protein: CASSTTWQGGTGELFF
clone size: many
D gene: .
V gene: TRBV7-3
J gene: TRBJ2-2

CDR3 DNA: TGTGCCAGCAGTGAGAATCAAAACCAGCCCCAGCATTTT
CDR3 protein: CASSENQNQPQHF
clone size: many
D gene: .
V gene: TRBV6-1
J gene: TRBJ1-5

CDR3 DNA: TGTGCCAGCAGTGGCGGGAACACCCAACGACTGTTTTTT
CDR3 protein: CASSGGNTQRLFF
clone size: many
D gene: .
V gene: TRBV2
J gene: TRBJ1-4

CDR3 DNA: TGCGCCAGCCGGGGGGGCGGTACAGATACGCAGTATTTT
CDR3 protein: CASRGGGTDTQYF
clone size: few
D gene: TRBD2
V gene: TRBV10-1
J gene: TRBJ2-3

CDR3 DNA: TGTGCCACCAGTGATTGGGACAGAAACAATGAGCAGTTCTTC
CDR3 protein: CATSDWDRNNEQFF
clone size: many
D gene: TRBD1
V gene: TRBV24-1
J gene: TRBJ2-1

CDR3 DNA: TGTGCCAGCAGTAATACGCGGGGGGTACTCCAAGAGACCCAGTACTTC
CDR3 protein: CASSNTRGVLQETQYF
clone size: .
D gene: TRBD2
V gene: TRBV6-5
J gene: TRBJ2-5

CDR3 DNA: TGTGCCAGCAGTTTCAGATGGGGTTGGGGCTACACCTTC
CDR3 protein: CASSFRWGWGYTF
clone size: few
D gene: .
V gene: TRBV12-3/TRBV12-4
J gene: TRBJ1-2

CDR3 DNA: TGTGCCAGCAGTCTAGAGGGGGGTACCTACGAGCAGTACTTC
CDR3 protein: CASSLEGGTYEQYF
clone size: few
D gene: .
V gene: TRBV28
J gene: TRBJ2-7

CDR3 DNA: TGTGCCACCGCTTCAGGGAGCAATCAGCCCCAGCATTTT
CDR3 protein: CATASGSNQPQHF
clone size: many
D gene: .
V gene: TRBV10-3
J gene: TRBJ1-5

CDR3 DNA: TGTGCCAGCAGCTTACCAAAAGGGGTTTCCGGGGAGACGATCGAAAAACTGTTTTTT
CDR3 protein: CASSLPKGVSGETIEKLFF
clone size: few
D gene: .
V gene: TRBV7-9
J gene: TRBJ1-4

CDR3 DNA: TGTGCCAGCAGCCGAAACGGGGGCTACGAGCAGTACTTC
CDR3 protein: CASSRNGGYEQYF
clone size: .
D gene: .
V gene: TRBV4-2
J gene: TRBJ2-7

CDR3 DNA: TGCGCCAGCAGCCGCGGTTACAATGAGCAGTTCTTC
CDR3 protein: CASSRGYNEQFF
clone size: .
D gene: .
V gene: TRBV4-3
J gene: TRBJ2-1

CDR3 DNA: TGTGCCAGCAGCTTCCTGGGGCAAGAAAACACTGAAGCTTTCTTT
CDR3 protein: CASSFLGQENTEAFF
clone size: .
D gene: .
V gene: TRBV7-2
J gene: TRBJ1-1

CDR3 DNA: TGCAGTGCTAGCGGGACAGGCAGAACTGAAGCTTTCTTT
CDR3 protein: CSASGTGRTEAFF
clone size: many
D gene: TRBD1
V gene: TRBV20-1
J gene: TRBJ1-1

CDR3 DNA: TGTGCCAGCAGCTTAGTTTATGGACCGAGCTATAATTCACCCCTCCACTTT
CDR3 protein: CASSLVYGPSYNSPLHF
clone size: many
D gene: .
V gene: TRBV11-2
J gene: TRBJ1-6

CDR3 DNA: TGTGCCAGCAGCTTTAGTCAAAGGGAAGCTTTCTTT
CDR3 protein: CASSFSQREAFF
clone size: .
D gene: .
V gene: TRBV5-5
J gene: TRBJ1-1

CDR3 DNA: TGTGCCAGCAGCTTAGAAAGAATCTACGAGCAGTACTTC
CDR3 protein: CASSLERIYEQYF
clone size: few
D gene: .
V gene: TRBV7-2
J gene: TRBJ2-7

CDR3 DNA: TGCGCCAGCAGCTCCTGGGGACTAGCGGGGGCGAATGAGCAGTTCTTC
CDR3 protein: CASSSWGLAGANEQFF
clone size: many
D gene: TRBD2
V gene: TRBV5-1
J gene: TRBJ2-1

CDR3 DNA: TGCAGTGCTAGAGATATCCTTCGGGCTAGCGGGGGGGACACCGGGGAGCTGTTTTTT
CDR3 protein: CSARDILRASGGDTGELFF
clone size: many
D gene: TRBD2
V gene: TRBV20-1
J gene: TRBJ2-2

CDR3 DNA: TGTGCCAGCAGCCCCCAGACAGGGGGCCTCTATGGCTACACCTTC
CDR3 protein: CASSPQTGGLYGYTF
clone size: many
D gene: TRBD1
V gene: TRBV7-6
J gene: TRBJ1-2

CDR3 DNA: TGTGCCAGCAGTTCGAGGACAGGGCTAAGCTCCTACGAGCAGTACTTC
CDR3 protein: CASSSRTGLSSYEQYF
clone size: .
D gene: TRBD1
V gene: TRBV28
J gene: TRBJ2-7

CDR3 DNA: TGTGCCAGCAGTTTTGGGGGCGGCATTGAAGCTTTCTTT
CDR3 protein: CASSFGGGIEAFF
clone size: few
D gene: .
V gene: TRBV28
J gene: TRBJ1-1

CDR3 DNA: TGCAGCGTTGTCTTCTACGAGCAGTACTTC
CDR3 protein: CSVVFYEQYF
clone size: many
D gene: .
V gene: TRBV29-1
J gene: TRBJ2-7

CDR3 DNA: TGCAGTGCTAGGCCAGACGACTCCTACGAGCAGTACTTC
CDR3 protein: CSARPDDSYEQYF
clone size: many
D gene: .
V gene: TRBV20-1
J gene: TRBJ2-7

CDR3 DNA: TGTGCCACCAGTACCGGGACAGGGAAGGAAAATGAGCAGTTCTTC
CDR3 protein: CATSTGTGKENEQFF
clone size: many
D gene: TRBD1
V gene: TRBV24-1
J gene: TRBJ2-1

CDR3 DNA: TGCAGTGCCTGGACAGGGAGCACAGATACGCAGTATTTT
CDR3 protein: CSAWTGSTDTQYF
clone size: many
D gene: TRBD1
V gene: TRBV20-1
J gene: TRBJ2-3

CDR3 DNA: TGTGCCAGCAGCTTCTCAGGTTCCTTTAATTCACCCCTCCACTTT
CDR3 protein: CASSFSGSFNSPLHF
clone size: many
D gene: .
V gene: TRBV7-2
J gene: TRBJ1-6

CDR3 DNA: TGCAGTGCTTCAGACAGGGGAGACGAGTCACCCCTCCACTTT
CDR3 protein: CSASDRGDESPLHF
clone size: many
D gene: TRBD1
V gene: TRBV20-1
J gene: TRBJ1-6

CDR3 DNA: TGTGCCAGAAGCTTGGATCTCCAGGGCCCCACTGAAGCTTTCTTT
CDR3 protein: CARSLDLQGPTEAFF
clone size: few
D gene: .
V gene: TRBV5-3
J gene: TRBJ1-1

CDR3 DNA: TGTGCCAGCAGCTCGAAGCGGAACTATGGCTACACCTTC
CDR3 protein: CASSSKRNYGYTF
clone size: .
D gene: .
V gene: TRBV7-9
J gene: TRBJ1-2

CDR3 DNA: TGCAGTGCTAGAGACTTGAGGGAGGTACAAGAGACCCAGTACTTC
CDR3 protein: CSARDLREVQETQYF
clone size: many
D gene: .
V gene: TRBV20-1
J gene: TRBJ2-5

CDR3 DNA: TGTGCCAGCAGCAATAAGAGACCGGGCGCCGACAAAAACATTCAGTACTTC
CDR3 protein: CASSNKRPGADKNIQYF
clone size: .
D gene: .
V gene: TRBV21-1
J gene: TRBJ2-4

CDR3 DNA: TGTGCCAGCAGTTTCCCCGGGAATTACGGCTACACCTTC
CDR3 protein: CASSFPGNYGYTF
clone size: .
D gene: .
V gene: TRBV28
J gene: TRBJ1-2

CDR3 DNA: TGTGCCAGCAGTTACGTGCTGGACTCCTACAATGAGCAGTTCTTC
CDR3 protein: CASSYVLDSYNEQFF
clone size: .
D gene: .
V gene: TRBV6-6
J gene: TRBJ2-1

CDR3 DNA: TGCAGTGCTAGTTCCCTGTCGGGATCTACTGAAGCTTTCTTT
CDR3 protein: CSASSLSGSTEAFF
clone size: few
D gene: .
V gene: TRBV20-1
J gene: TRBJ1-1

CDR3 DNA: TGCAGTGCTGACTCGGGACTAGCGGGGAGGAGCTCCTACGAGCAGTACTTC
CDR3 protein: CSADSGLAGRSSYEQYF
clone size: .
D gene: TRBD2
V gene: TRBV20-1
J gene: TRBJ2-7

CDR3 DNA: TGTGCCAGCAGCTTCAGGGCAGAGGCAGATACGCAGTATTTT
CDR3 protein: CASSFRAEADTQYF
clone size: .
D gene: .
V gene: TRBV7-2
J gene: TRBJ2-3

CDR3 DNA: TGTGCCAGCAGCTCTCCGGGCTCTAACTATGGCTACACCTTC
CDR3 protein: CASSSPGSNYGYTF
clone size: few
D gene: .
V gene: TRBV7-2
J gene: TRBJ1-2

CDR3 DNA: TGTGCCAGCAGCGTAGCCGGGGGCACCGGGGAGCTGTTTTTT
CDR3 protein: CASSVAGGTGELFF
clone size: few
D gene: .
V gene: TRBV9
J gene: TRBJ2-2

CDR3 DNA: TGCGCCAGCAGCCAAGTCGCGACAGGGCCCTACGAGCAGTACTTC
CDR3 protein: CASSQVATGPYEQYF
clone size: .
D gene: TRBD1
V gene: TRBV4-3
J gene: TRBJ2-7

CDR3 DNA: TGTGCCTGGAGTGTAGATCCCACCTTGAACACTGAAGCTTTCTTT
CDR3 protein: CAWSVDPTLNTEAFF
clone size: many
D gene: .
V gene: TRBV30
J gene: TRBJ1-1

CDR3 DNA: TGTGCCAGCAGCGTAGCCCCCTTCGGCACTGAAGCTTTCTTT
CDR3 protein: CASSVAPFGTEAFF
clone size: few
D gene: .
V gene: TRBV9
J gene: TRBJ1-1

CDR3 DNA: TGTGCCAGCAGCCCCTTAGGGGATAACACTGAAGCTTTCTTT
CDR3 protein: CASSPLGDNTEAFF
clone size: .
D gene: .
V gene: TRBV4-2
J gene: TRBJ1-1

CDR3 DNA: TGCAGTGCTAGTAGGTTTACCCAGTACTTC
CDR3 protein: CSASRFTQYF
clone size: few
D gene: .
V gene: TRBV20-1
J gene: TRBJ2-5

CDR3 DNA: TGCGCCAGCAGTGAGTTGAGAGGGGGCCGTGAAAAACTGTTTTTT
CDR3 protein: CASSELRGGREKLFF
clone size: many
D gene: TRBD1
V gene: TRBV10-1
J gene: TRBJ1-4

CDR3 DNA: TGTGCCAGCAGCTTGGAGACTAGCTCCTACGAGCAGTACTTC
CDR3 protein: CASSLETSSYEQYF
clone size: few
D gene: .
V gene: TRBV5-6
J gene: TRBJ2-7

CDR3 DNA: TGTGCCAGCAGCTTAAGGGGGGGATTCCCCGGGGAGCTGTTTTTT
CDR3 protein: CASSLRGGFPGELFF
clone size: .
D gene: TRBD2
V gene: TRBV7-3
J gene: TRBJ2-2

CDR3 DNA: TGTGCCAGCAGCTTGACGGCGGGCCGGTCCTACAATGAGCAGTTCTTC
CDR3 protein: CASSLTAGRSYNEQFF
clone size: .
D gene: .
V gene: TRBV7-3
J gene: TRBJ2-1

CDR3 DNA: TGCGCCAGCAGCCGAGAGCGTGGCTACACCTTC
CDR3 protein: CASSRERGYTF
clone size: few
D gene: .
V gene: TRBV4-1
J gene: TRBJ1-2

CDR3 DNA: TGTGCCAGCAGCTTAGCCTGGGGGTACCAAGAGACCCAGTACTTC
CDR3 protein: CASSLAWGYQETQYF
clone size: many
D gene: .
V gene: TRBV7-2
J gene: TRBJ2-5

CDR3 DNA: TGTGCCAGCAGCTTCCTTGGCAGGGGGCTTCTTTTC
CDR3 protein: CASSFLGRGLLF
clone size: few
D gene: TRBD1
V gene: TRBV7-9
J gene: TRBJ2-7

CDR3 DNA: TGTGCCAGCGGGTACAGGATCAACACCGGGGAGCTGTTTTTT
CDR3 protein: CASGYRINTGELFF
clone size: many
D gene: .
V gene: TRBV12-3/TRBV12-4
J gene: TRBJ2-2

CDR3 DNA: TGTGCCAGCAGTTACTTGGGGAATGAGCAGTTCTTC
CDR3 protein: CASSYLGNEQFF
clone size: .
D gene: .
V gene: TRBV6-5
J gene: TRBJ2-1